This T cell receptor (beta chain) was observed in a study of shared clonotypes between healthy human individuals. On the study more broadly: Aged 18 to 49, the donors were a couple of women and a few men.

The junction had 4 bases not matched to a gene; V was cut back by 4 bases and J by 5 bases. The V gene's germline CDR1 is MNHNS and CDR2 SASEGT. The CDR3 runs to 13 residues. This clone has only a few counts. Assay execution took place at the deep level. TCRdb's table, derived via immunoSEQ multiplex PCR, lists solely in-frame clones and lacks some. Seen here are about 490,000 clones, around 80% observed once, and the top ten hold 10% to 15%. The sequence derives from a middle-aged woman in good health. Some clones in this sample may be carry-over from other donors' samples. The sequencing input was PBMCs. The genes are TRBV6-1 and TRBJ1-2, with 7 bases identical to TRBD1. In DNA, the CDR3 is TGTGCCAGCAGTGCCTCGACAGGGTATGGCTACACCTTC. Protein sequence: CASSASTGYGYTF.